This TCR beta chain was recorded in a study of CD8+CD57+ T cells in acquired aplastic anemia. Germline values: CDR1 LGHNT, CDR2 FRNRAP. This CDR3 has 12 amino acids. The ends were cut back, 10 bases at V and 4 bases at J, with 13 bases in the middle. An expansion of CD8+CD57+ cells by flow cytometry had been shown in patients chosen for sequencing. The TCR beta profiling, which covered VDJ combination and CDR3 sequence, was carried out using genomic DNA as the template. A single record per CDR3 protein comes from TCRdb applying MiXCR to the reads. The table has about 120,000 distinct CDR3 sequences, under 60% seen once; the top ten hold around 29%.

Sequencing input: sorted CD4+, CD8+, or CD8+CD57+ T cells (not recorded which) from PBMCs. The rearrangement uses TRBV12-5 and TRBJ1-1; maybe TRBD1 (5 bases). This receptor was taken from a human donor with aplastic anemia. The CDR3: CATPPGATEAFF. The CDR3 nucleotides are TGTGCTACTCCCCCCGGGGCCACTGAAGCTTTCTTT.